Detailed here is one T cell receptor beta chain. The CDR3 is made up of 14 amino acids. J lost 4 bases, V lost 6 bases, and 7 bases had no gene match. TCRdb independently ran MiXCR on the 5' RACE reads; one entry per CDR3 protein. The sample lists tens of thousands of distinct CDR3 sequences; 25% to 35% were seen once. This sequence originates from a female donor with breast cancer. Sequenced: naive CD4+ T cells sorted from blood. The subset denotes: naive CD4+ T cells, CD4+CD45RA+CD25-. J is TRBJ2-3 and V is TRBV12-3 or TRBV12-4; 7 bases are a match to TRBD1. In DNA, the CDR3 is TGTGCCAGCAGGGTTAGGCAGGGGGCAGATACGCAGTATTTT. This translates into CASRVRQGADTQYF.